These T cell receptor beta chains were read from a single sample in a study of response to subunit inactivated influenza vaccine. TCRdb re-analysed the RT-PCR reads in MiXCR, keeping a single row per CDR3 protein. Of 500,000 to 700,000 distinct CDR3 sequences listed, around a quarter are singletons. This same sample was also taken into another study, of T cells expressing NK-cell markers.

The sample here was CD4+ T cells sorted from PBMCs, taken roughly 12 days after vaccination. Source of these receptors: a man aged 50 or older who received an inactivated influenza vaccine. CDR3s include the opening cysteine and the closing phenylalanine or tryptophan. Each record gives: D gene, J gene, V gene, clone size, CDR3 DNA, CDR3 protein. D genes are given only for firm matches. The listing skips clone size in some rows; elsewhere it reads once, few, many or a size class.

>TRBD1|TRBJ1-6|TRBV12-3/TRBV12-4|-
TGTGCCAGCAGTTTAGAGGGACAGGATTCACCCCTCCACTTT
CASSLEGQDSPLHF
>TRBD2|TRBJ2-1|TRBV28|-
TGTGCCAGCAGTGTATCGCCGGGACTAGCATCCTACAATGAGCAGTTCTTC
CASSVSPGLASYNEQFF
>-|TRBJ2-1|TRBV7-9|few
TGTGCCAGCAGCTTAGTTCACGCAAGCTCCTACAATGAGCAGTTCTTC
CASSLVHASSYNEQFF
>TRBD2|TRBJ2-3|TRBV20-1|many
TGCAGTGCTAGGGCCGGACTAGCGGACACAGATACGCAGTATTTT
CSARAGLADTDTQYF
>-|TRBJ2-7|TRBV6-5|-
TGTGCCAGCAGTTACAGGCAGGGATTCTACGAGCAGTACTTC
CASSYRQGFYEQYF
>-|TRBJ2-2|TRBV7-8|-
TGTGCCAGCAGCTTATTTACTGACACCGGGGAGCTGTTTTTT
CASSLFTDTGELFF
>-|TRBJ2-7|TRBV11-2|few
TGTGCCAGCAGCAAAAGCGGCCAGGGGGGTCGATCCTCCTACGAGCAGTACTTC
CASSKSGQGGRSSYEQYF
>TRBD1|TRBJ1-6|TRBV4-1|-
TGCGCCAGCAGCCGATCATTTTTGGACAGGGGAAGATCACCCCTCCACTTT
CASSRSFLDRGRSPLHF
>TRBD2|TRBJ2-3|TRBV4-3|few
TGCGCCAGCAGCCAAGATATATCGGCGGGAGTCCGCACAGATACGCAGTATTTT
CASSQDISAGVRTDTQYF
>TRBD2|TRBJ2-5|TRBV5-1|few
TGCGCCAGCAGCTTGGTGACTAGCGGGGGGGGAGAGACCCAGTACTTC
CASSLVTSGGGETQYF
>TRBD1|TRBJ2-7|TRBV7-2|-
TGTGCCAGCAGCGCCGACAGGGGGGGCTACGAGCAGTACTTC
CASSADRGGYEQYF
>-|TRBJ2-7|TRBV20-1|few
TGCAGTGCTAGAGTTAGGAGCTCCTACGAGCAGTACTTC
CSARVRSSYEQYF
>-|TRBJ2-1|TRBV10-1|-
TGCGCCAGCAGTAGTCAAAGGATCAATGAGCAGTTCTTC
CASSSQRINEQFF
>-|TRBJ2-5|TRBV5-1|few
TGCGCCAGCAGCGAAGGACTGGACCAAGAGACCCAGTACTTC
CASSEGLDQETQYF
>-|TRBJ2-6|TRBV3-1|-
TGTGCCAGCAGCCAAGTCGGATATGGGGCCAACGTCCTGACTTTC
CASSQVGYGANVLTF
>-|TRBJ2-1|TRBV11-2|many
TGTGCCAGCAGCTTAGCCAGGGCTTACAATGAGCAGTTCTTC
CASSLARAYNEQFF
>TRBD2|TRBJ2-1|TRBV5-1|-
TGCGCCAGCAGCCCCTTAGCGGGAGGGAAGGCCTCGCATGAGCAGTTCTTC
CASSPLAGGKASHEQFF
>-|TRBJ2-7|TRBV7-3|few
TGTGCCAGCAGCTTATCTTCCAGGGTCCCCTCCTACGAGCAGTACTTC
CASSLSSRVPSYEQYF
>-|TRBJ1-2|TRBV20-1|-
TGCAGTGCCAGAGCGACAGGATATAACTATGGCTACACCTTC
CSARATGYNYGYTF
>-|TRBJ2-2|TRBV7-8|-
TGTGCCAGCAGCTTAGCGCGGAGAGGGGCGGGACTGGGGGAGCTGTTTTTT
CASSLARRGAGLGELFF
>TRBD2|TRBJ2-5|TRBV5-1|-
TGCGCCAGCAGCTTGCGCGCTAGCGGGAGTGGGGAGACCCAGTACTTC
CASSLRASGSGETQYF
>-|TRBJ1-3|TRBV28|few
TGTGCCAGCAGTTTGGGGTTTTATAACTCTGGAAACACCATATATTTT
CASSLGFYNSGNTIYF
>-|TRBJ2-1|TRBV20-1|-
TGCAGTGCTAGAGAGACTAAACGTAGAGAGCAGTTCTTC
CSARETKRREQFF
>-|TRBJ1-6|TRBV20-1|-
TGCAGTGCTAGGGTCGTCGGTAGGTCACCCCTCCACTTT
CSARVVGRSPLHF
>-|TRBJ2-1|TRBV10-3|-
TGTGCCATCGCCCCGGGGAGGGGGGGCAACAATGAGCAGTTCTTC
CAIAPGRGGNNEQFF
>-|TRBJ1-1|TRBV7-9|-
TGTGCCCACAACCTATTGGGCCGGGACGCGAACACTGAAGCTTTCTTT
CAHNLLGRDANTEAFF
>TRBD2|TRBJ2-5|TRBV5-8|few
TGTGCCACCCAGGCCCCCGGGGGGAGTACCCAGTACTTC
CATQAPGGSTQYF
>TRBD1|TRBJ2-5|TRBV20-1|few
TGCAGCGGTCCGGGACAGGGGCAGGAGACCCAGTACTTC
CSGPGQGQETQYF
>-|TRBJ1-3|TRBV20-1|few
TGCAGTGCTAGAGATTTTGAGGGCTCTGGAAACACCATATATTTT
CSARDFEGSGNTIYF
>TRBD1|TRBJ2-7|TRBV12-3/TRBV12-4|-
TGTGCCAGCAGTTTAATCTCAGGGGGCTACGAGCAGTACTTC
CASSLISGGYEQYF
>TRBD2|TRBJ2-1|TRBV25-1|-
TGTGCCAGCACGACTAGCGGGGGCCTTATTGAGCAGTTCTTC
CASTTSGGLIEQFF
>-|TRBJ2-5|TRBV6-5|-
TGTGCCAGCAGTTACTCGATAGGGACCCCTGGAAAGACCCAGTACTTC
CASSYSIGTPGKTQYF
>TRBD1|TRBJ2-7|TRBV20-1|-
TGCAGTGCTAGATCACAGGGGTACGAGCAGTACTTC
CSARSQGYEQYF
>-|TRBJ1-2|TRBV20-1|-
TGCAGTGCTAGAGATGGGGAGAGGGTAGATGGCTACATCTTC
CSARDGERVDGYIF
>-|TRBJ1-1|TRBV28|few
TGTGCCAGCAGCTCCCCAGGAATGAACACTGAAGCTTTCTTT
CASSSPGMNTEAFF
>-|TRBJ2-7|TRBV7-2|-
TGTGCCAGCAGCCCAGGCAGGGTGGAAAACTACGAGCAGTACTTC
CASSPGRVENYEQYF
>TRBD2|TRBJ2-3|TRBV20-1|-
TGCAGTGCTCAAAGCGGGGAAAGAATCGCAGATACGCAGTATTTT
CSAQSGERIADTQYF
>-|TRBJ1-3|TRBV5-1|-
TGCGCCAGCAGCTTGGCCCCCCCTGGGGGGACCATATATTTT
CASSLAPPGGTIYF
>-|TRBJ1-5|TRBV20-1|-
TGCAGTGCTAGAGAGGCAGAAAACTATAGCAATCAGCCCCAGCATTTT
CSAREAENYSNQPQHF
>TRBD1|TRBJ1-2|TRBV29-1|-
TGCAGCGTTAAAGGGTTGACAGGGGCCGTTTCTCCTAACTATGGATACACCTTC
CSVKGLTGAVSPNYGYTF
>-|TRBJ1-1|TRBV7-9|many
TGTGCCAGCAGCTTAGTTGGGCAGCTGAACACTGAAGCTTTCTTT
CASSLVGQLNTEAFF
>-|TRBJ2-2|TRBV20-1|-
TGCAGTGCTATGTTCCGGGGTGGGGGGACCGGGGAGCTGTTTTTT
CSAMFRGGGTGELFF
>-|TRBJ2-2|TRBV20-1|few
TGCAGTGCTCCCTCCGATACAGGGCTGAACACCGGGGAGCTGTTTTTT
CSAPSDTGLNTGELFF
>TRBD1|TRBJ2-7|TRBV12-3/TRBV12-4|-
TGTGCCAGCAGAACCGGACACAGGGGCTCCTACGAGCAGTACTTC
CASRTGHRGSYEQYF
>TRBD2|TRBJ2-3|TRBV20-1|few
TGCAGTGCTGTTAGCGGGGGGACCACAGATACGCAGTATTTT
CSAVSGGTTDTQYF
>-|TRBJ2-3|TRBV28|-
TGTGCCAGCAGTTTAATGAATACGCAGTATTTT
CASSLMNTQYF
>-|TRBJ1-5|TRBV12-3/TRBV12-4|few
TGTGCCAGCAGCCTCACCCCCGACCTTCGGCGCCAGCCCCAGCATTTT
CASSLTPDLRRQPQHF
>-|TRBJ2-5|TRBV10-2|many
TGCGCCAGCAGTGGCGGCACTACCGGGGCGGAGACCCAGTACTTC
CASSGGTTGAETQYF
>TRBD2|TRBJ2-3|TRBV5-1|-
TGCGCCAGCCGCCTGGCTAGCGGGGGGGGTAGTGATACGCAGTATTTT
CASRLASGGGSDTQYF
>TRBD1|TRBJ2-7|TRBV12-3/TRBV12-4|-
TGTGCCAGCAGTGGACAGGGAGATAGCTACGAGCAGTACTTC
CASSGQGDSYEQYF
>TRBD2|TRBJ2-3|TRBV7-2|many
TGTGCCAGCAGCTTAGACGGGGGGAGGACAGATACGCAGTATTTT
CASSLDGGRTDTQYF
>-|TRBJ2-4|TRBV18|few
TGTGCCAGCTCACCACCGGTGGACACTGGGGGCATTCAGTACTTC
CASSPPVDTGGIQYF